A selection of T cell receptor beta chains follows, all from one sample in a study of T-cell memory formation after mild COVID-19. TCRdb reprocessed the 5' RACE reads with MiXCR, giving one entry per CDR3 protein. The repertoire holds 150,000 to 200,000 distinct CDR3 sequences, with roughly 13% as singletons. The sequencing input was PBMCs or a T cell subset sorted from them (not recorded which). These receptors were taken from a man aged 18 to 35 who had mild COVID-19 (a few samples of this study predate the infection). Cell type and time point are not known. Both conserved end residues are part of each CDR3. A D gene is named only where the DNA matches it firmly. Size is omitted from some rows. Given values are once, few, many or a class for expanded clones.

V gene	J gene	D gene	clone size	CDR3 protein	CDR3 DNA
TRBV2	TRBJ2-3	TRBD2	few	CASSLTSGSPDTQYF	TGTGCCAGCAGTCTGACTAGCGGGAGCCCAGATACGCAGTATTTT
TRBV7-9	TRBJ2-5	NA	few	CASSSDYPRETQYF	TGTGCCAGCAGCTCAGACTACCCCCGGGAGACCCAGTACTTC
TRBV7-9	TRBJ1-2	NA	few	CASSFPLYGYTF	TGTGCCAGCAGCTTTCCCCTATATGGCTACACCTTC
TRBV7-8	TRBJ2-3	NA	few	CASSLAHQGSTDTQYF	TGTGCCAGCAGCTTAGCCCATCAGGGGAGCACAGATACGCAGTATTTT
TRBV7-2	TRBJ1-2	NA	NA	CASSAQGFDGYTF	TGTGCCAGCAGCGCCCAGGGATTCGATGGCTACACCTTC
TRBV7-9	TRBJ2-1	NA	few	CASSPSAHPGEPFF	TGTGCCAGCAGCCCTTCGGCCCACCCGGGTGAGCCGTTCTTC
TRBV7-9	TRBJ1-1	NA	few	CASSKDPQGTEAFF	TGTGCCAGCAGCAAGGACCCACAAGGAACTGAAGCTTTCTTT
TRBV24-1	TRBJ1-2	NA	few	CATSDRNNYGYTF	TGTGCCACCAGTGATCGTAATAACTATGGCTACACCTTC
TRBV6-5	TRBJ1-6	TRBD1	few	CASSYSGGTGASPLHF	TGTGCCAGCAGTTACTCGGGAGGGACAGGGGCTTCACCCCTCCACTTT
TRBV5-1	TRBJ2-2	TRBD2	few	CASSLAGGQNTGELFF	TGCGCCAGCAGCCTAGCGGGGGGGCAGAACACCGGGGAGCTGTTTTTT
TRBV4-3	TRBJ2-1	NA	many	CASSQDRLNSYNEQFF	TGCGCCAGCAGCCAAGATAGACTGAACTCCTACAATGAGCAGTTCTTC
TRBV6-2/TRBV6-3	TRBJ2-3	NA	NA	CASNARLDTDTQYF	TGTGCCAGCAACGCCCGTTTAGACACAGATACGCAGTATTTT
TRBV20-1	TRBJ1-2	TRBD1	NA	CSAPGTGGYGYTF	TGCAGTGCTCCCGGGACAGGGGGCTATGGCTACACCTTC
TRBV7-2	TRBJ2-2	TRBD1	NA	CASSYPQGLIPGELFF	TGTGCCAGCAGCTACCCACAGGGGTTGATTCCGGGGGAGCTGTTTTTT
TRBV7-9	TRBJ2-1	NA	NA	CASSLGSHYNEQFF	TGTGCCAGCAGCTTAGGGTCTCACTACAATGAGCAGTTCTTC
TRBV28	TRBJ2-3	NA	many	CASSLLGYTDTQYF	TGTGCCAGCAGTTTATTGGGGTACACAGATACGCAGTATTTT
TRBV9	TRBJ2-3	NA	many	CASSVGVGFAQYF	TGTGCCAGCAGCGTAGGAGTAGGGTTTGCGCAGTATTTT
TRBV7-2	TRBJ2-1	NA	NA	CASSLRSGIYEQFF	TGTGCCAGCAGCTTAAGGTCAGGGATCTATGAGCAGTTCTTC
TRBV28	TRBJ1-1	NA	NA	CASSPRVTEAFF	TGTGCCAGCAGCCCCAGGGTGACTGAAGCTTTCTTT
TRBV6-2/TRBV6-3	TRBJ2-6	NA	few	CASSSAVGANVLTF	TGTGCCAGCAGTTCGGCGGTCGGGGCCAACGTCCTGACTTTC
TRBV7-2	TRBJ2-5	NA	NA	CASSLLKTQYF	TGTGCCAGCAGCTTACTAAAGACCCAGTACTTC
TRBV20-1	TRBJ1-2	NA	few	CSAPHRKSDYGYTF	TGCAGTGCCCCCCACCGTAAATCGGACTATGGCTACACCTTC
TRBV6-6	TRBJ1-5	TRBD1	NA	CASRPGTGFPGYQPQHF	TGTGCCAGCAGACCTGGGACAGGGTTCCCTGGGTATCAGCCCCAGCATTTT
TRBV5-1	TRBJ2-6	TRBD1	few	CASSFLGQGAGANVLTF	TGCGCCAGCAGCTTTTTGGGACAGGGGGCCGGGGCCAACGTCCTGACTTTC
TRBV27	TRBJ2-7	NA	NA	CASSFTGSWQYF	TGTGCCAGCAGTTTTACAGGGAGTTGGCAGTACTTC
TRBV25-1	TRBJ2-7	NA	NA	CASRDSGSYEQYF	TGTGCCAGCAGGGACTCAGGATCCTACGAGCAGTACTTC
TRBV18	TRBJ2-3	TRBD2	NA	CASSPGVGRGVDTQYF	TGTGCCAGCTCACCAGGCGTAGGGAGGGGCGTGGATACGCAGTATTTT
TRBV5-1	TRBJ1-4	NA	few	CASSLGAFNEKLFF	TGCGCCAGCAGCTTGGGGGCCTTTAATGAAAAACTGTTTTTT
TRBV5-1	TRBJ1-1	NA	few	CASSFAEWATEAFF	TGCGCCAGCAGCTTCGCGGAGTGGGCCACTGAAGCTTTCTTT
TRBV15	TRBJ1-5	NA	few	CATSRDRRGGSQPQHF	TGTGCCACCAGCAGAGATCGCAGGGGCGGAAGTCAGCCCCAGCATTTT
TRBV18	TRBJ1-4	NA	NA	CASSRGQLGEKLFF	TGTGCCAGCTCACGGGGCCAGCTTGGCGAAAAACTGTTTTTT
TRBV10-3	TRBJ1-4	NA	NA	CAISESGRGEKLFF	TGTGCCATCAGTGAGTCGGGTAGAGGTGAAAAACTGTTTTTT
TRBV18	TRBJ2-1	TRBD1	many	CASSPDREHEQFF	TGTGCCAGCTCACCAGACAGGGAGCATGAGCAGTTCTTC
TRBV4-3	TRBJ1-2	TRBD1	NA	CASSHEQGRDYGYTF	TGCGCCAGCAGCCACGAACAGGGGCGAGACTATGGCTACACCTTC
TRBV5-1	TRBJ1-1	TRBD1	many	CASSLRSQGQGGTEAFF	TGCGCCAGCAGCTTGCGCTCCCAAGGACAGGGAGGGACTGAAGCTTTCTTT
TRBV7-2	TRBJ2-7	TRBD2	NA	CASSLAASGASEQYF	TGTGCCAGCAGCTTAGCGGCTAGCGGGGCGAGTGAGCAGTACTTC
TRBV20-1	TRBJ1-2	NA	NA	CSAVPRESGYTF	TGCAGTGCTGTCCCCCGGGAAAGTGGCTACACCTTC
TRBV20-1	TRBJ1-5	NA	few	CSASFRSDQPQHF	TGCAGTGCTAGTTTCAGGTCAGATCAGCCCCAGCATTTT
TRBV11-3	TRBJ2-2	TRBD2	NA	CASSLGGGPGTGELFF	TGTGCCAGCAGCCTCGGGGGGGGGCCGGGCACCGGGGAGCTGTTTTTT
TRBV7-2	TRBJ1-4	NA	NA	CASSPSPSTNEKLFF	TGTGCCAGCAGCCCCTCCCCCTCTACTAATGAAAAACTGTTTTTT
TRBV4-2	TRBJ1-2	TRBD1	few	CASSQAQGRGGYTF	TGTGCCAGCAGCCAAGCACAGGGGCGGGGGGGCTACACCTTC
TRBV12-3/TRBV12-4	TRBJ2-2	TRBD1	NA	CASRRGQVANTGELFF	TGTGCCAGCAGAAGAGGACAGGTCGCGAACACCGGGGAGCTGTTTTTT
TRBV5-1	TRBJ2-2	NA	few	CASSFGGGNTGELFF	TGCGCCAGCAGCTTCGGAGGAGGGAACACCGGGGAGCTGTTTTTT
TRBV6-5	TRBJ2-1	TRBD1	NA	CASRQGAGYNEQFF	TGTGCCAGCAGACAGGGGGCGGGATACAATGAGCAGTTCTTC
TRBV28	TRBJ1-6	NA	NA	CASSLVGVSSDSPLHF	TGTGCCAGCAGTTTAGTTGGGGTTAGTTCAGATTCACCCCTCCACTTT
TRBV11-2	TRBJ1-4	NA	few	CASSLGQGNEKLFF	TGTGCCAGCAGCTTAGGGCAGGGTAATGAAAAACTGTTTTTT
TRBV5-5	TRBJ1-2	NA	NA	CASSLSWGWDYGYTF	TGTGCCAGCAGCTTGTCCTGGGGATGGGACTATGGCTACACCTTC
TRBV4-3	TRBJ1-2	NA	NA	CASSPPGLLNYGYTF	TGCGCCAGCAGCCCCCCCGGACTGTTGAACTATGGCTACACCTTC
TRBV11-2	TRBJ2-1	TRBD2	few	CASSATSGAYNEQFF	TGTGCCAGCAGCGCCACTAGCGGGGCCTACAATGAGCAGTTCTTC
TRBV10-3	TRBJ1-2	NA	few	CAISESRRGSYGYTF	TGTGCCATCAGTGAGTCGCGGCGGGGGAGCTATGGCTACACCTTC
TRBV5-4	TRBJ2-1	TRBD2	few	CASTRGGSGGYNEQFF	TGTGCCAGCACTCGAGGTGGTAGCGGGGGGTACAATGAGCAGTTCTTC
TRBV12-3/TRBV12-4	TRBJ1-5	TRBD1	NA	CASRGQGDSQPQHF	TGTGCCAGCAGAGGACAGGGGGATAGTCAGCCCCAGCATTTT
TRBV7-2	TRBJ1-6	NA	NA	CASSWIDGSESPLHF	TGTGCCAGCAGCTGGATAGATGGATCTGAGTCACCCCTCCACTTT
TRBV7-2	TRBJ2-7	NA	few	CASSRRTGEQYF	TGTGCCAGCAGCAGGCGCACGGGGGAGCAGTACTTC
TRBV7-8	TRBJ2-3	NA	few	CASRRGKGARVLDTQYF	TGTGCCAGCCGTCGGGGGAAGGGGGCAAGGGTCCTTGATACGCAGTATTTT
TRBV20-1	TRBJ1-1	TRBD1	few	CSARAPGQGGTEAFF	TGCAGTGCTAGAGCCCCTGGACAGGGTGGAACTGAAGCTTTCTTT
TRBV10-1	TRBJ2-3	TRBD1	NA	CASSPNRGSDTQYF	TGCGCCAGCAGTCCTAACAGGGGGTCAGATACGCAGTATTTT
TRBV7-9	TRBJ2-5	NA	many	CASSQETQYF	TGTGCCAGCAGCCAAGAGACCCAGTACTTC
TRBV6-2/TRBV6-3	TRBJ1-6	NA	few	CASIGSTGTLFSPLHF	TGTGCCAGCATCGGGTCCACCGGGACACTGTTTTCACCCCTCCACTTT
TRBV7-2	TRBJ1-1	NA	NA	CASSLDRETEAFF	TGTGCCAGCAGCTTAGACAGGGAGACTGAAGCTTTCTTT